This T cell receptor beta chain was sequenced in a study of blood T cell repertoires in COVID-19. Study-wide context: Sites across the United States, Italy and Spain contributed samples from acute and convalescent COVID-19.

In the study's own analysis: Reference gene primers were amplified, and this amplification served to estimate nucleated cell counts. TCRdb's copy holds only in-frame clones and misses some; the assay was immunoSEQ multiplex PCR. V, J and clone size were drawn from that table, and D and trimming were deduced from the DNA. This sample has about 250,000 clones, with 80% to 90% found just once. Individuals drawn from 20 to 25 US areas were about 18 to 100 years old. In Cohort 3, a recovered donor had either two negative PCRs, clearance, or symptom resolution. The germline V gene has CDR1 WNHNN and CDR2 SYGVQD (reference sequence). The CDR3 runs 13 residues. Trimming took 2 bases from V and 8 from J, leaving 12 bases between them.

The gene calls are TRBV10-1 and TRBJ1-2; no reliable D call. Material for sequencing was PBMCs or T cells enriched from blood (not recorded which). This TCR came from a woman younger than 35 who had recovered from COVID-19. This chain's CDR3 is CASSEVPGVGYTF. The CDR3 DNA follows: TGCGCCAGCAGTGAGGTTCCGGGTGTAGGCTACACCTTC.